The next 11 T cell receptor beta chains were all read from a single sample in a study of blood T cells in healthy people across ages. Next came a second PCR, run for about 7 to 11 cycles, which used a sample-barcoded 5' primer along with a J-beta primer mix. In TCRdb, the 5' RACE reads were re-called with MiXCR into one record per CDR3 protein. The data contain about 1.8 million distinct CDR3 sequences, approximately 50% of them singletons. Sequences were obtained from blood. The receptors were gathered from a woman aged 40-49 years in good health.

The rearrangement links TRBV7-2 to TRBJ1-6; tentative D call: TRBD1 (6 bases). Per germline, CDR1 SGHTA and CDR2 FQGNSA. V was clipped by 4 bases and J by 10 bases, with 17 bases between them. The CDR3 sequence is 15 residues long. CDR3 loop: CASSSFGGPESPLHF. CDR3 DNA sequence: TGTGCCAGCAGCTCCTTCGGGGGGCCAGAATCACCCCTCCACTTT. The whole variable domain, filled in from reference TRBV7-2 and TRBJ1-6, reads GAGVSQSPSNKVTEKGKDVELRCDPISGHTALYWYRQSLGQGLEFLIYFQGNSAPDKSGLPSDRFSAERTGGSVSTLTIQRTQQEDSAVYLCASSSFGGPESPLHFGNGTRLTVT.

This sequence joins TRBV3-1 and TRBJ2-5, with 9 nucleotides matching TRBD2. The V segment lost 1 base and the J segment 5 bases; nucleotides outside the gene matches: 8. Germline values: CDR1 LGHDT, CDR2 YNNKEL (reference sequence). The CDR3 is made up of 16 amino acids. The CDR3 sequence is CASSQGSGGQWETQYF. The CDR3 coding sequence is TGTGCCAGCAGCCAAGGGAGCGGGGGGCAGTGGGAGACCCAGTACTTC.

The chain carries TRBV12-3 or TRBV12-4 and TRBJ2-1; tentatively, D is TRBD2 (7 bases). CDR3 size: 15 residues. V gave up 2 bases and J gave up 7 bases, with 15 bases separating them. The CDR3 region is CASSLTAGAWNEQFF. The CDR3 DNA reads TGTGCCAGCAGTTTAACGGCGGGGGCGTGGAATGAGCAGTTCTTC.

This chain connects TRBV6-1 to TRBJ1-2; D gene uncertain. This CDR3 is 14 amino acids long. Germline V gene data show CDR1 as MNHNS and CDR2 as SASEGT. Trimming left V 4 bases short and J 8 bases short, with 17 bases between. The CDR3 DNA follows: TGTGCCAGCAGTGCAAGCGCCGGGCTTATGGGCTACACCTTC. Translating gives CASSASAGLMGYTF.

V is TRBV20-1 and J is TRBJ1-2; 9 bases fit TRBD1. Germline-derived CDR1 and CDR2 are DFQATT and SNEGSKA (reference sequence). The CDR3 runs to 14 residues. Trimming took 5 bases from V and 7 from J; bases not matched to a gene: 11. As DNA, the CDR3 is TGCAGTGCTGGCTACCGGGACAGGGACGGTGGCTACACCTTC. Translated: CSAGYRDRDGGYTF.

The CDR3 nucleotides read TGTGCCAGCAGTGACACGGGCGCGGGCTACACCTTC. It translates to CASSDTGAGYTF. This chain joins TRBV6-2 or TRBV6-3 and TRBJ1-2, with D hard to call. V lost 5 bases and J lost 8, with 12 bases in between. Germline CDR1 reads MNHEY; CDR2 reads SVGEGT. The CDR3 consists of 12 residues.

The V gene is TRBV25-1, the J gene TRBJ1-1; weak D call: TRBD1 (6 bases). The CDR3 runs to 13 residues. Germline V CDR1 and CDR2: MGHDK, SYGVNS. The V gene lost 6 bases and the J gene lost 6 bases, with 14 bases spanning the gap. CDR3 protein: CASRETGRPEAFF. The CDR3 DNA sequence: TGTGCCAGCAGGGAGACAGGTCGGCCTGAAGCTTTCTTT.

CDR3 bases: TGTGCCAGCAGCCAAGGGGGACCCCGCACAGATACGCAGTATTTT. As protein: CASSQGGPRTDTQYF. The rearrangement links TRBV4-2 to TRBJ2-3; D assignment may be TRBD1 or TRBD2 (5 bases each). V lost 1 base and J 1 base, leaving 9 bases between the germline ends. In germline, CDR1 is LGHNA, CDR2 YNFKEQ. The CDR3 runs to 15 residues.

The rearrangement joins TRBV15 to TRBJ2-7, with TRBD1 as a possible D gene (6 bases). The CDR3 loop spans 14 amino acids. Germline V gives CDR1 LNHNV, CDR2 YYDKDF (reference sequence). The germline V and J ends were trimmed by 3 bases and 3 bases, with 12 bases remaining between them. The CDR3 DNA reads TGTGCCACCAGCAGCAGGGGCGCGAGCTACGAGCAGTACTTC. Translating gives CATSSRGASYEQYF.

A few counts support this clonotype. This chain uses TRBV12-5 with TRBJ2-3, with D hard to call. CDR3 length equals 13 residues. V lost 9 bases and J 2 bases, leaving 12 bases between the germline ends. Germline-derived CDR1 and CDR2 are LGHNT and FRNRAP. The CDR3 region has the DNA TGTGCTAGCCCGGCGATGGACACAGATACGCAGTATTTT. The encoded protein is CASPAMDTDTQYF.

A note on this clonotype: One end of the junction fails to match germline, which may point to a read error. The chain links TRBV6-5 to TRBJ2-3, with TRBD1 matching over 7 bases. CDR1 MNHEY and CDR2 SVGAGI come from the germline V gene. The CDR3 has 14 amino acids. CDR3 nucleotides: TGTGCCACGCGTATGGGACAGTTCACAGATACGCGGTATTTT. Translating gives CATRMGQFTDTRYF.